In this sample, the clone carrying this TCR beta chain turned up a few times. RNA was extracted with the RNeasy kit, and a quantity of about 0.45 to 1 ug was reverse transcribed using random hexamers. An immunoSEQ multiplex PCR generated amplified TCR beta CDR3 products spanning 54 Vbeta and 13 Jbeta. A single record per CDR3 protein comes from TCRdb applying MiXCR to the immunoSEQ multiplex PCR reads. Among 100,000 to 150,000 distinct CDR3 sequences listed, around 80% were seen once. This specimen belongs to a study of CD8 T cells in Susac syndrome. CDR1 LNHDA and CDR2 SQIVND come from the germline V gene (reference sequence). This CDR3 region has 13 residues. With 5 bases removed from V and 2 bases from J, the gap between germline ends came to 8 bases. Sequencing targeted TCR beta in T cells from blood (CD8+ and CD4+). Relapsing-remitting disease, either stable or active, was present in the treatment-naive patients who were the multiple sclerosis controls.

This receptor was taken from a human donor with multiple sclerosis. The sequenced sample was CD8+ T cells from PBMCs. The genes are TRBV19 and TRBJ2-3, with D unclear. The CDR3 bases are TGTGCCAGTAGTCTTGGCGACACAGATACGCAGTATTTT. It translates to CASSLGDTDTQYF. Filled out from reference TRBV19 and TRBJ2-3, the complete variable domain reads DGGITQSPKYLFRKEGQNVTLSCEQNLNHDAMYWYRQDPGQGLRLIYYSQIVNDFQKGDIAEGYSVSREKKESFPLTVTSAQKNPTAFYLCASSLGDTDTQYFGPGTRLTVL.